The clone carrying this TCR beta chain came up a few times. The data were taken from a study of T cell changes during pregnancy in multiple sclerosis. Profiling relied on immunoSEQ multiplex PCR, and the TCRdb table lists in-frame clones only, not all of them. The sample records roughly 73,000 clones, roughly nine tenths being singletons. The CDR3 totals 13 residues. V dropped 6 bases and J dropped 7; count of bases not matched to a gene: 5. Germline-derived CDR1 and CDR2 are LNHDA and SQIVND (reference sequence). The TCR originated in a female donor in good health, enrolled as a control in a pregnancy study. The rearrangement links TRBV19 to TRBJ1-5, with TRBD1 matching 8 bases. Here the sequenced sample was peripheral blood, taken in the second trimester of pregnancy. For the CDR3, the DNA is TGTGCCAGTAGCGACAGGGGTTGGCAGCCCCAGCATTTT. The encoded protein is CASSDRGWQPQHF.